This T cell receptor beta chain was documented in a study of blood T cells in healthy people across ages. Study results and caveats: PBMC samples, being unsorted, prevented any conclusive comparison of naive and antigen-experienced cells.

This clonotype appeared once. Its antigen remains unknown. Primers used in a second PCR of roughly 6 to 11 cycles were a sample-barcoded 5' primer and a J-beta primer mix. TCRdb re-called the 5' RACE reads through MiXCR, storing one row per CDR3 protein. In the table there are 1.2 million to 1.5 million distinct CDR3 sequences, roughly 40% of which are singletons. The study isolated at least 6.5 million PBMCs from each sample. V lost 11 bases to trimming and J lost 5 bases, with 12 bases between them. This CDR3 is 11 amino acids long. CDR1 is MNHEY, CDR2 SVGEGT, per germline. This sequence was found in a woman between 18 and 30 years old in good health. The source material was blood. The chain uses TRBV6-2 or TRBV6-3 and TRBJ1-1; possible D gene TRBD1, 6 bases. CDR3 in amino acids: CAGVQGTEAFF. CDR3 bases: TGTGCCGGTGTACAGGGTACTGAAGCTTTCTTT.